The entry below gives a single T cell receptor beta chain sequence along with its context. V dropped 3 bases and J dropped 4 bases, with 16 bases sitting between them. The CDR3 runs to 16 residues. Germline V gives CDR1 SGHTA, CDR2 FQGNSA. As defined, naive CD8 cells were CD45RO-negative and positively selected for CCR7, with terminally differentiated effector memory CD45RA+ cells excluded. Sequencing was performed with immunoSEQ multiplex PCR; in TCRdb, only in-frame clones are kept and a portion is missing. Of hundreds of thousands of clones in the sample, around 93% were seen once. The sample belongs to a study of shared clonotypes between healthy human individuals.

The chain combines TRBV7-2 with TRBJ2-1; TRBD1 or TRBD2 may be the D gene (6 bases each). The specimen was naive CD8+ T cells sorted from blood. The receptor was isolated from a man under 40 in good health. Here the CDR3 reads CASSLGGGQLYNEQFF. In DNA form, the CDR3 reads TGTGCCAGCAGCTTGGGGGGAGGACAGTTATACAATGAGCAGTTCTTC.